The 28 T cell receptor beta chains below were found in one sample sequenced in a study of shared clonotypes between healthy human individuals. Repertoires were generated with immunoSEQ multiplex PCR, while TCRdb's copy carries only in-frame clones and drops some. The data contain about 1.5 million clones, around 98% of them singletons. The sample was naive CD4+ T cells sorted from blood. This sample's subset: CD45RA+ positively selected. These receptors were taken from a man between 25 and 39 years old in good health.

CDR3 sequence (DNA): TGTGCCAGTAGTAGCGGGATCGGGACAGATACGCAGTATTTT. The encoded protein is CASSSGIGTDTQYF. This chain connects TRBV19 to TRBJ2-3; TRBD2 might be the D (6 bases). Germline values: CDR1 LNHDA, CDR2 SQIVND (reference sequence). V gave up 4 bases and J gave up 3 bases, with 11 bases separating them. This CDR3 contains 14 residues.

The chain is built from TRBV28 and TRBJ2-2; no firm D call. This CDR3 contains 13 residues. V lost 4 bases to trimming and J lost 3 bases, with 6 bases between them. From germline, CDR1 is MDHEN and CDR2 SYDVKM. CDR3 protein: CASSSRHTGELFF. For the CDR3, the DNA is TGTGCCAGCAGTTCCAGGCACACCGGGGAGCTGTTTTTT. The entire variable domain, with the rest obtained from reference TRBV28 and TRBJ2-2, is as follows: DVKVTQSSRYLVKRTGEKVFLECVQDMDHENMFWYRQDPGLGLRLIYFSYDVKMKEKGDIPEGYSVSREKKERFSLILESASTNQTSMYLCASSSRHTGELFFGEGSRLTVL.

The chain employs TRBV5-8 and TRBJ2-3; TRBD1 agrees at 8 bases. The CDR3 is 14 residues long. Per germline, CDR1 SGHTS and CDR2 YDEGEE. After removal of 4 bases from V and 5 bases from J, the junction contained 6 bases not matched to a gene. For the CDR3, the DNA is TGTGCCAGCAGCACGGACAGGGTTGGAGATACGCAGTATTTT. This gives the protein CASSTDRVGDTQYF.

This rearrangement joins TRBV7-9 to TRBJ1-5; 11 bases match TRBD1. The CDR3 totals 18 residues. Germline V gene data show CDR1 as SEHNR and CDR2 as FQNEAQ (reference sequence). Trimming cost V 1 base and J 2 bases; bases outside gene matches: 7. The CDR3 nucleotides are TGTGCCAGCAGCTTAGGGACAGGGGGCGCGGGGGGCAATCAGCCCCAGCATTTT. Translating it yields CASSLGTGGAGGNQPQHF.

J is TRBJ2-7 and V is TRBV19; D may match TRBD1 or TRBD2 (5 bases each). This CDR3 is 15 amino acids long. Per germline, CDR1 LNHDA and CDR2 SQIVND (reference sequence). Between the trimmed V and J ends, which lost 3 bases and 7 bases, there was a span of 19 bases. The CDR3 region has the DNA TGTGCCAGTAGTATGGCAGGGATGGGGAGATGGGAGCAGTACTTC. Translating gives CASSMAGMGRWEQYF.

The rearrangement uses TRBV6-5 and TRBJ1-1; D ambiguous. Trimming shortened V by 6 bases and J by 0 bases, and 14 bases separated the two germline ends. CDR1 MNHEY and CDR2 SVGAGI come from the germline V gene. The CDR3 has 15 residues. CDR3 in amino acids: CASSRPMGLNTEAFF. The CDR3 bases are TGTGCCAGCAGCCGTCCCATGGGGTTGAACACTGAAGCTTTCTTT.

This clone was recorded only once. V is TRBV9 and J is TRBJ2-7; D unresolved. This CDR3 has 16 residues. The germline gives CDR1 SGDLS, CDR2 YYNGEE. V lost 0 bases and J lost 0, with 13 bases in between. The CDR3 spells CASSVATTDPSYEQYF. The DNA of the CDR3 is TGTGCCAGCAGCGTAGCTACGACGGACCCCTCCTACGAGCAGTACTTC.

CDR3 in amino acids: CASSPVGGGSETQYF. The DNA of the CDR3 is TGTGCCAGCAGCCCGGTTGGGGGAGGATCAGAGACCCAGTACTTC. V gene TRBV28 combines with J gene TRBJ2-5; a weak D match, TRBD2 (6 bases). The CDR3 extends over 15 amino acids. Deletions cut 6 bases from V and 4 bases from J, with 18 bases between. CDR1 and CDR2 from the germline V gene are MDHEN and SYDVKM. Full variable domain (missing parts from reference TRBV28 and TRBJ2-5): DVKVTQSSRYLVKRTGEKVFLECVQDMDHENMFWYRQDPGLGLRLIYFSYDVKMKEKGDIPEGYSVSREKKERFSLILESASTNQTSMYLCASSPVGGGSETQYFGPGTRLLVL.

The chain has TRBV5-1 and TRBJ1-2; maybe TRBD1 (5 bases). This CDR3 has 14 residues. V gave up 4 bases and J gave up 6 bases, with 16 bases separating them. Germline V CDR1 and CDR2: SGHRS, YFSETQ. In DNA, the CDR3 is TGCGCCAGCAGCCCGCCGGGCAGGGAGAATGGCTACACCTTC. It specifies CASSPPGRENGYTF.

A single count supports this clone. Other DNA variants within this sample encode the same CDR3. The rearrangement uses TRBV19 and TRBJ1-1; D is possibly TRBD1 (6 bases). The CDR3 has 14 residues. Germline V lookup: CDR1 LNHDA, CDR2 SQIVND (reference sequence). Trimming took 0 bases from V and 2 from J, leaving 7 bases between them. The CDR3: CASSIDGTNTEAFF. Written as DNA, the CDR3 is TGTGCCAGTAGTATAGATGGGACAAACACTGAAGCTTTCTTT.

On this clone: The sample holds other DNA sequences that translate to the same CDR3. The rearrangement links TRBV6-1 to TRBJ1-1; D may be TRBD1 (6 bases). Per the germline V gene, CDR1 is MNHNS and CDR2 is SASEGT. V was trimmed by 8 bases and J by 1 base, leaving 11 bases between them. The CDR3 totals 13 residues. The CDR3 sequence is CASSRTANTEAFF. The CDR3 nucleotides are TGTGCCAGCTCCCGGACAGCGAACACTGAAGCTTTCTTT.

On this clone itself: The identical CDR3 is also encoded by other nucleotide sequences in the sample. This chain connects TRBV9 to TRBJ2-1; 10 bases line up with TRBD2. Per germline, CDR1 SGDLS and CDR2 YYNGEE. The V gene end was trimmed by 7 bases and the J gene end by 5 bases; junction bases not matched to a gene: 6. The CDR3 consists of 14 residues. This CDR3 is CASGRLAGDNEQFF. The CDR3 region has the DNA TGTGCCAGCGGACGACTAGCGGGTGACAATGAGCAGTTCTTC.

The V gene is TRBV5-4, the J gene TRBJ2-7, with D maybe TRBD1 (5 bases). The V end was cut by 0 bases, the J end by 6 bases, with 13 bases between. This CDR3 is built from 14 residues. Germline V gene lookup returns CDR1 SGHNT and CDR2 YYREEE (reference sequence). The CDR3 loop is CASSLAAGQGEQYF. The CDR3 nucleotides are TGTGCCAGCAGCTTGGCCGCAGGGCAGGGCGAGCAGTACTTC.

V and J are TRBV5-6 and TRBJ2-4; D is undetermined. This CDR3 region has 16 residues. Germline CDR1 SGHDT, CDR2 YYEEEE. V lost 2 bases, J lost 0 bases, and 12 bases lay in between. As DNA, the CDR3 is TGTGCCAGCAGCTTATTAACCCTCCTAGCCAAAAACATTCAGTACTTC. Protein product: CASSLLTLLAKNIQYF.

The chain joins TRBV7-2 to TRBJ2-3, with TRBD2 as a possible D gene (5 bases). The CDR3 extends over 15 amino acids. V lost 1 base and J 7 bases, leaving 15 bases between the germline ends. CDR1 and CDR2 (germline): SGHTA, FQGNSA. CDR3 sequence reads: CASSLGPGSLNTQYF. The CDR3 coding sequence is TGTGCCAGCAGCTTAGGGCCGGGGTCGTTAAATACGCAGTATTTT.

The chain links TRBV27 to TRBJ1-1; 9 positions match TRBD1. V lost 6 bases, J lost 8 bases, and 4 bases stayed unmatched. The V gene's germline CDR1 is MNHEY and CDR2 SMNVEV (reference sequence). The CDR3 sequence is 12 residues long. The CDR3 DNA reads as TGTGCCAGCAGCCCGACAGGGGGGGAAGCTTTCTTT. This codes for CASSPTGGEAFF.

This chain uses TRBV5-1 with TRBJ2-7, with D possibly TRBD1 on 6 matching bases. The germline CDR1 and CDR2 sequences are SGHRS and YFSETQ. V was pared by 0 bases and J by 3 bases, with 10 bases between. The CDR3 loop spans 14 amino acids. Here the CDR3 DNA reads TGCGCCAGCAGCTTGGATTCCAGGGGCTACGAGCAGTACTTC. It codes for CASSLDSRGYEQYF.

This sequence joins TRBV28 and TRBJ2-3; D may be TRBD1 (5 bases). This CDR3 spans 14 amino acids. V was pared by 2 bases and J by 11 bases, with 17 bases between. Per germline, CDR1 MDHEN and CDR2 SYDVKM. The CDR3 nucleotides are TGTGCCAGCAGTTTAGGGCCTACTCAGGGTGGGCAGTATTTT. The encoded protein is CASSLGPTQGGQYF.

The V gene is TRBV6-5, the J gene TRBJ2-7; D ambiguous. The V end was cut by 5 bases, the J end by 4 bases, with 15 bases between. The germline CDR1 and CDR2 sequences are MNHEY and SVGAGI. The CDR3 runs to 14 residues. The CDR3 bases are TGTGCCAGCAGTCAGGCCAGACAAAAGTACGAGCAGTACTTC. This translates into CASSQARQKYEQYF.

This chain uses TRBV6-1 with TRBJ1-5, with a possible D match to TRBD1 (6 bases). The germline CDR1 and CDR2 sequences are MNHNS and SASEGT. Trimming removed 7 bases at V and 11 bases at J, with 24 bases between. The CDR3 length is 15 residues. The DNA for the CDR3 is TGTGCCAGCAACCTAGGGGGTCGTCTCGTAGGGGCCCAGCATTTT. It is translated as CASNLGGRLVGAQHF.

The chain combines TRBV28 with TRBJ2-5; 8 bases map to TRBD2. Germline CDR1 and CDR2: MDHEN and SYDVKM. V was clipped by 3 bases and J by 5 bases; unmatched bases: 14. The CDR3 consists of 17 residues. CDR3 nucleotide sequence: TGTGCCAGCAGTTTTCCTCCGGGACTAGGTAGTGTGGAGACCCAGTACTTC. Encoded protein: CASSFPPGLGSVETQYF.

V is TRBV30 and J is TRBJ1-2; D unclear. Germline V gives CDR1 GTSNPN, CDR2 SVGIG (reference sequence). The V gene lost 3 bases and the J gene lost 8 bases, with 16 bases spanning the gap. The CDR3 loop spans 13 amino acids. CDR3: CAWRPGLLEGYTF. As DNA, the CDR3 is TGTGCCTGGAGACCGGGCCTCCTTGAGGGCTACACCTTC.

The rearrangement links TRBV27 to TRBJ1-1; 7 positions agree with TRBD1. The CDR3 spans 16 residues. The germline V gene has CDR1 MNHEY and CDR2 SMNVEV (reference sequence). V dropped 7 bases and J dropped 1; count of bases not matched to a gene: 12. This CDR3 reads CASTPQGGAANTEAFF. The CDR3 DNA reads TGTGCCAGCACGCCGCAGGGGGGGGCGGCGAACACTGAAGCTTTCTTT.

This sequence joins TRBV6-1 and TRBJ2-7; the match to TRBD1 covers 9 bases. Germline V gene sequence: CDR1 MNHNS, CDR2 SASEGT. V shed 7 bases, J shed 6 bases, and the junction held 13 bases outside the gene matches. The CDR3 runs to 15 residues. CDR3: CASKKGQGLFPEQYF. The CDR3 DNA reads TGTGCCAGCAAGAAGGGACAGGGTTTATTCCCCGAGCAGTACTTC.

The J gene is TRBJ2-1, the V gene TRBV29-1, with 7 bases that match TRBD2. Germline V gene data show CDR1 as SQVTM and CDR2 as ANQGSEA. V gave up 8 bases and J gave up 9 bases; unmatched junction bases: 10. The CDR3 extends over 12 amino acids. The chain's CDR3 is CSLGGLEVEQFF. CDR3 bases: TGCAGCCTAGGCGGACTAGAGGTTGAGCAGTTCTTC.

The V and J genes are TRBV29-1 and TRBJ2-6, with D uncertain. This CDR3 is built from 14 residues. Germline V gene data show CDR1 as SQVTM and CDR2 as ANQGSEA. The V gene lost 6 bases and the J gene lost 3 bases, with 12 bases spanning the gap. CDR3 bases: TGCAGCGTGGCCCCAAGGGTTGGGGCCAACGTCCTGACTTTC. It codes for CSVAPRVGANVLTF.

V usage is TRBV6-1 and J usage is TRBJ1-1, with unresolved D. The CDR3 sequence is 13 residues long. V was cut by 6 bases and J by 0 bases, with 8 bases left in between. Germline V CDR1 and CDR2: MNHNS, SASEGT. In DNA, the CDR3 is TGTGCCAGCAGGGTTAAGATGAACACTGAAGCTTTCTTT. Translating gives CASRVKMNTEAFF.

The rearrangement uses TRBV2 and TRBJ1-4, with unresolved D. Germline V gene lookup returns CDR1 SNHLY and CDR2 FYNNEI. The CDR3 is 10 amino acids. V was cut by 5 bases and J by 5 bases, with 0 bases left in between. The CDR3 DNA follows: TGTGCCAGCAGTAATGAAAAACTGTTTTTT. Its translation: CASSNEKLFF.